The clone carrying this T cell receptor (beta chain) showed up just once. The sample comes from a study of blood T cell repertoires in COVID-19. Study processing details: Estimation of nucleated cell counts was performed using reference gene primer amplification. Produced via immunoSEQ multiplex PCR; TCRdb's table is partial and in-frame only. For V, J and clone size, that table is used; D and trimming come from the DNA. The repertoire includes some 60,000 clones, about four fifths of them detected once, and 25% to 35% sits in the top ten. The CDR3 totals 14 residues. Trimming shortened V by 2 bases and J by 5 bases, and 12 bases separated the two germline ends. CDR1 and CDR2 from the germline V gene are MNHEY and SMNVEV (reference sequence).

This receptor was identified in a human donor in a cohort sampled during active COVID-19. Specimen: peripheral blood. The chain recombines TRBV27 with TRBJ1-1, with D perhaps TRBD1 (6 bases). CDR3 sequence: CASSLMGALTEAFF. The CDR3 nucleotides are TGTGCCAGCAGTTTAATGGGGGCGCTGACTGAAGCTTTCTTT.